This TCR beta chain was sequenced in a study of T cell repertoires in cytomegalovirus infection. Study-level background: HLA-B-restricted CMV epitopes that are well studied were used alongside recently identified HLA-C-restricted ones. Both CMV infection and a matching HLA type were indicated by public TCR beta signatures. Study-level findings and limits: Dominant in the ex vivo response were TCR beta clonotypes restricted by HLA-C and specific for CMV. Pooled public TCR beta family frequency picked out CMV carriers with the relevant HLA.

Via MiXCR, TCRdb re-called the reads, giving one row per CDR3 protein. The sample shows some 350,000 distinct CDR3 sequences, roughly 28% of them seen only once. Points on this clonotype: The antigen remains unidentified.

V shed 5 bases and J shed 7 bases, with 8 bases lying between them. This CDR3 is 11 amino acids long. Looked up from germline, CDR1 is SEHNR and CDR2 is FQNEAQ (reference sequence). The sample was cultured PBMCs, taken from culture after CMV antigen stimulation. The receptor was isolated from a human donor in good health (CMV status not recorded). Some clones in this sample may be carry-over from other donors' samples. The chain uses TRBV7-9 and TRBJ1-1; D is uncertain. CDR3: CASSGNYEAFF. CDR3 bases: TGTGCCAGCAGCGGGAATTATGAAGCTTTCTTT.